One and the same sample provided the 32 T cell receptor beta chains below, sequenced in a study of sequential checkpoint blockade in melanoma. The protocol was immunoSEQ multiplex PCR, while the TCRdb copy is restricted to in-frame clones and leaves out a portion. The sample shows roughly 8,800 clones, about 60% of them seen only once. Treatment meaning: randomized to nivolumab then ipilimumab (arm A) or the reverse (arm B). Sequenced material: CD8+ T cells sorted from blood (inferred from file names), taken from a patient given nivolumab and ipilimumab in sequence. These receptors were collected from a human donor with melanoma.

V is TRBV5-4 and J is TRBJ1-2; D gene uncertain. Between the trimmed V and J ends, which lost 6 bases and 4 bases, there was a span of 22 bases. This CDR3 is 16 amino acids long. Germline V gives CDR1 SGHNT, CDR2 YYREEE (reference sequence). CDR3 sequence (DNA): TGTGCCAGCATGATTATCTTACCAGGAAAGACCTATGGCTACACCTTC. Protein product: CASMIILPGKTYGYTF.

This clone is medium-sized (0.01 to 0.1%). This chain uses TRBV9 with TRBJ1-4; D remains unclear. Trimming removed 0 bases at V and 5 bases at J, with 8 bases between. Germline V CDR1 and CDR2: SGDLS, YYNGEE. This CDR3 comprises 14 residues. Here the CDR3 reads CASSVGGSNEKLFF. The DNA of the CDR3 is TGTGCCAGCAGCGTAGGAGGGTCGAATGAAAAACTGTTTTTT. Full variable domain (remainder filled in from reference TRBV9 and TRBJ1-4): DSGVTQTPKHLITATGQRVTLRCSPRSGDLSVYWYQQSLDQGLQFLIQYYNGEERAKGNILERFSAQQFPDLHSELNLSSLELGDSALYFCASSVGGSNEKLFFGSGTQLSVL.

The rearrangement uses TRBV7-9 and TRBJ1-6, with D possibly matching TRBD1 (5 bases). The V gene's germline CDR1 is SEHNR and CDR2 FQNEAQ (reference sequence). The CDR3 covers 16 residues. Deletions cut 6 bases from V and 0 bases from J, with 12 bases between. The CDR3 DNA follows: TGTGCCAGCAGTACGGGGGAGAGCTCCTATAATTCACCCCTCCACTTT. The encoded protein is CASSTGESSYNSPLHF.

This clone has more than one count but fewer than ten. The chain uses TRBV30 and TRBJ1-2; 8 bases match TRBD1. Trimming cost V 8 bases and J 3 bases; bases outside gene matches: 11. The germline CDR1 and CDR2 sequences are GTSNPN and SVGIG (reference sequence). The CDR3 consists of 14 residues. The CDR3 DNA reads TGTGCCAGCAGCTCAGGGACAGGCCACTATGGCTACACCTTC. Amino acid sequence: CASSSGTGHYGYTF.

The table lists this clone with a few counts. The rearrangement joins TRBV27 to TRBJ2-2; D is possibly TRBD1 (6 bases). Germline V gives CDR1 MNHEY, CDR2 SMNVEV (reference sequence). Trimming stripped 0 bases from V and 5 bases from J, with 10 bases between. The length of the CDR3 is 15 residues. Here the CDR3 DNA reads TGTGCCAGCAGTTTATCGCTACAGGGTACCGGGGAGCTGTTTTTT. As protein: CASSLSLQGTGELFF.

The V and J genes are TRBV19 and TRBJ2-7; 7 nucleotides match TRBD1. Germline CDR1 LNHDA, CDR2 SQIVND (reference sequence). The CDR3 runs 15 residues. The trim removed 1 base at V and 2 bases at J, leaving 5 bases unmatched. CDR3 residues: CASSIGQGLPYEQYF. CDR3 coding DNA: TGTGCCAGTAGTATAGGACAGGGATTACCCTACGAGCAGTACTTC. Using reference TRBV19 and TRBJ2-7 for the parts outside the CDR3, the full variable domain is DGGITQSPKYLFRKEGQNVTLSCEQNLNHDAMYWYRQDPGQGLRLIYYSQIVNDFQKGDIAEGYSVSREKKESFPLTVTSAQKNPTAFYLCASSIGQGLPYEQYFGPGTRLTVT.

This clone was detected once. V usage is TRBV4-3 and J usage is TRBJ1-4; 8 nucleotides align to TRBD1. The CDR3 runs 14 residues. J gave up 4 bases and V 3 bases, and 1 base lay outside the gene matches. Germline V CDR1 and CDR2: LGHNA, YSLEER. The CDR3 DNA reads TGCGCCAGCAGCCAGGACAGGGTTAATGAAAAACTGTTTTTT. Its translation: CASSQDRVNEKLFF.

In this sample, this clone is medium-sized (0.01 to 0.1%). The junction differs from germline at one of its ends, possibly a read error. The chain is built from TRBV7-9 and TRBJ1-1; a weak D match, TRBD1 (5 bases). The germline V gene has CDR1 SEHNR and CDR2 FQNEAQ (reference sequence). The CDR3 totals 13 residues. The CDR3 is CASSLGQLPGPDF. The CDR3, as DNA: TGTGCCAGCAGCTTAGGACAGCTCCCAGGCCCGGACTTT.

This chain links TRBV11-2 with TRBJ2-7; 7 nucleotides agree with TRBD1. V lost 3 bases to trimming and J lost 3 bases; unmatched junction nucleotides: 11. Germline V gene lookup returns CDR1 SGHAT and CDR2 FQNNGV. The CDR3 runs 16 residues. The CDR3 here is CASSFRGRQGYYEQYF. The CDR3 coding sequence is TGTGCCAGCAGCTTTAGGGGACGACAGGGCTACTACGAGCAGTACTTC.

This rearrangement joins TRBV10-3 to TRBJ1-1; D is uncertain. Germline V gives CDR1 ENHRY, CDR2 SYGVKD. Trimming took off 4 bases at V and 0 bases at J, with 9 bases between the two ends. The CDR3 runs to 14 residues. CDR3 sequence (DNA): TGTGCCATCAGTGGCGGAGACTTGAACACTGAAGCTTTCTTT. Translated, it gives CAISGGDLNTEAFF.

This clone was observed a single time. The J gene is TRBJ2-7, the V gene TRBV28; possibly TRBD2 for D (6 bases). Trimming took off 2 bases at V and 3 bases at J, with 11 bases between the two ends. CDR3 length equals 14 residues. Germline V gene lookup returns CDR1 MDHEN and CDR2 SYDVKM. CDR3 region: CASSLGRGFYEQYF. The CDR3 bases are TGTGCCAGCAGTTTAGGGCGGGGATTCTACGAGCAGTACTTC.

The chain is built from TRBV5-6 and TRBJ1-1; a weak D match, TRBD1 (5 bases). Germline values: CDR1 SGHDT, CDR2 YYEEEE. The ends were cut back, 0 bases at V and 6 bases at J, with 9 bases in the middle. CDR3 length: 13 amino acids. Written as DNA, the CDR3 is TGTGCCAGCAGCTTGGGGCAGGGCCCTGAAGCTTTCTTT. Translation: CASSLGQGPEAFF.

The chain is built from TRBV2 and TRBJ2-7; possibly TRBD2 for D (5 bases). The CDR3 is made up of 14 amino acids. CDR1 is SNHLY and CDR2 is FYNNEI in the germline V gene. The V gene lost 1 base and the J gene lost 7 bases, with 14 bases spanning the gap. This chain's CDR3 is CASSEGSGRGEQYF. The CDR3 bases are TGTGCCAGCAGTGAAGGATCGGGGAGAGGAGAGCAGTACTTC.

The chain recombines TRBV4-1 with TRBJ1-2; 10 positions agree with TRBD1. The V segment lost 1 base and the J segment 2 bases; nucleotides outside the gene matches: 10. Per the germline V gene, CDR1 is MGHRA and CDR2 is YSYEKL. This CDR3 is 18 amino acids long. CDR3 coding DNA: TGCGCCAGCAGCCAAGGGCCGGGACAGGGGAACAGCAACTATGGCTACACCTTC. Its translation is CASSQGPGQGNSNYGYTF.

In its sample, this clone was seen once. The chain employs TRBV5-4 and TRBJ1-2; 8 nucleotides line up with TRBD1. In germline, CDR1 is SGHNT, CDR2 YYREEE (reference sequence). CDR3 length equals 18 residues. V shed 2 bases and J 4 bases; nucleotides not matched to a gene: 16. The CDR3 coding sequence is TGTGCCAGCAGCTTTTTTCAGGGGGCAACGCCAGGATCCTATGGCTACACCTTC. This gives the protein CASSFFQGATPGSYGYTF.

The chain is built from TRBV10-3 and TRBJ1-2, with 7 bases identical to TRBD1. The CDR3 has 12 residues. J was trimmed by 9 bases and V by 4 bases; bases with no gene match: 5. Germline V gene sequence: CDR1 ENHRY, CDR2 SYGVKD. For the CDR3, the DNA is TGTGCCATCAGTGTAGGGGGCGGAAGCTACACCTTC. Translated, it gives CAISVGGGSYTF.

To note about this clone: Other DNA sequences in the same sample also yield this CDR3. The chain joins TRBV4-3 to TRBJ2-1; D possibly corresponds to TRBD2 (6 bases). The germline CDR1 and CDR2 sequences are LGHNA and YSLEER. There are 14 residues in the CDR3. Trimming cost V 0 bases and J 6 bases, with 9 bases left between them. CDR3 region: CASSQDLGGNEQFF. CDR3 in DNA: TGCGCCAGCAGCCAAGATCTGGGGGGCAATGAGCAGTTCTTC.

This chain uses TRBV9 with TRBJ2-1; 8 nucleotides line up with TRBD2. Trimming cost V 4 bases and J 4 bases; bases outside gene matches: 7. The germline gives CDR1 SGDLS, CDR2 YYNGEE. This CDR3 comprises 15 residues. The CDR3 sequence: CASSPSGGGYNEQFF. The CDR3 region has the DNA TGTGCCAGCAGCCCTTCCGGGGGGGGGTACAATGAGCAGTTCTTC.

The chain has TRBV5-1 and TRBJ2-1, with D tentatively TRBD2 (6 bases). The CDR3 spans 14 residues. Germline CDR1 is SGHRS and CDR2 is YFSETQ. Between the trimmed V and J ends, which lost 0 bases and 6 bases, there was a span of 10 bases. The CDR3 DNA follows: TGCGCCAGCAGCTTGGCCGGAGGGAGCAATGAGCAGTTCTTC. Protein product: CASSLAGGSNEQFF. Based on the CDR3 plus reference TRBV5-1 and TRBJ2-1, the full variable domain is KAGVTQTPRYLIKTRGQQVTLSCSPISGHRSVSWYQQTPGQGLQFLFEYFSETQRNKGNFPGRFSGRQFSNSRSEMNVSTLELGDSALYLCASSLAGGSNEQFFGPGTRLTVL.

The V call is TRBV9, the J call TRBJ2-1; D remains unclear. V lost 0 bases and J lost 4, with 14 bases in between. The germline V gene has CDR1 SGDLS and CDR2 YYNGEE. The length of the CDR3 is 16 residues. The chain's CDR3 is CASSVGSSVVYNEQFF. The CDR3 DNA is TGTGCCAGCAGCGTAGGGTCGTCTGTAGTTTACAATGAGCAGTTCTTC.

This chain links TRBV9 with TRBJ1-1, with 8 bases matching TRBD1. Losses at the gene ends were 4 bases for V and 5 bases for J; bases not matched to a gene: 10. CDR1 SGDLS and CDR2 YYNGEE come from the germline V gene. This CDR3 is 15 amino acids long. The CDR3 nucleotides read TGTGCCAGCAGCCCAGGACAGGGATCAGGGACTGAAGCTTTCTTT. It translates to CASSPGQGSGTEAFF.

V usage is TRBV5-1 and J usage is TRBJ2-3; 10 positions agree with TRBD2. Trimming cost V 2 bases and J 5 bases; bases outside gene matches: 5. The CDR3 has 15 residues. Germline loops: CDR1 SGHRS, CDR2 YFSETQ. The CDR3 reads CASSLAGGHGDTQYF. DNA of the CDR3: TGCGCCAGCAGCTTAGCGGGGGGGCATGGAGATACGCAGTATTTT.

The chain recombines TRBV6-7 with TRBJ2-1, with 7 positions matching TRBD2. TRBV6-7 is an open reading frame, and its role is uncertain. The length of the CDR3 is 13 residues. The trim removed 11 bases at V and 6 bases at J, leaving 10 bases unmatched. The CDR3 spells CASEVAGPNEQFF. The DNA of the CDR3 is TGTGCCTCGGAGGTAGCGGGTCCCAATGAGCAGTTCTTC.

V and J are TRBV7-9 and TRBJ1-2; 8 bases fit TRBD1. Germline loops: CDR1 SEHNR, CDR2 FQNEAQ (reference sequence). V gave up 5 bases and J gave up 8 bases; unmatched junction bases: 4. The CDR3 sequence is 12 residues long. This CDR3 reads CASSTGQGGYTF. CDR3 in DNA: TGTGCCAGCAGCACCGGACAGGGAGGCTACACCTTC.

The rearrangement links TRBV6-5 to TRBJ1-2; no firm D call. V was shortened by 5 bases and J by 7 bases, with 17 bases between the two germline ends. The CDR3 is made up of 14 amino acids. Germline CDR1 is MNHEY and CDR2 is SVGAGI. The CDR3 sequence: CASSRELGAGGYTF. CDR3 DNA sequence: TGTGCCAGCAGTAGGGAACTGGGTGCGGGTGGCTACACCTTC.

The chain links TRBV9 to TRBJ2-5; TRBD2 agrees at 7 bases. The CDR3 contains 15 residues. Trimming took 3 bases from V and 6 from J; bases not matched to a gene: 11. Germline V lookup: CDR1 SGDLS, CDR2 YYNGEE. Written as DNA, the CDR3 is TGTGCCAGCAGCGGACGGGGGACCAGCGGGAAGACCCAGTACTTC. Its protein product is CASSGRGTSGKTQYF.

There are a few counts of this clone. The chain couples TRBV2 to TRBJ1-5; a weak D match, TRBD1 (6 bases). CDR1 is SNHLY, CDR2 FYNNEI, per germline. CDR3 size: 15 residues. Trimming took off 2 bases at V and 7 bases at J, with 15 bases between the two ends. As DNA, the CDR3 is TGTGCCAGCAGTGAACAACAGGGAAGTGGACAGCCCCAGCATTTT. Protein product: CASSEQQGSGQPQHF.

This clone was counted between two and nine times. This sequence joins TRBV6-6 and TRBJ2-2; a possible D gene is TRBD1 (5 bases). Between the trimmed V and J ends, which lost 6 bases and 6 bases, there was a span of 11 bases. Germline CDR1 reads MNHNY; CDR2 reads SVGAGI (reference sequence). The CDR3 covers 13 residues. The CDR3 region has the DNA TGTGCCAGCAGCAAGGGGTTACCCGGGGAGCTGTTTTTT. It encodes CASSKGLPGELFF.

The chain carries TRBV5-1 and TRBJ2-7, with 8 bases fitting TRBD1. After removal of 3 bases from V and 3 bases from J, the junction contained 8 bases not matched to a gene. Germline CDR1 SGHRS, CDR2 YFSETQ. CDR3 length: 15 amino acids. CDR3 sequence (DNA): TGCGCCAGCAGCTATGGGACAGGAACTGGCTACGAGCAGTACTTC. Protein product: CASSYGTGTGYEQYF.

This clone was recorded a few times. The gene calls are TRBV7-2 and TRBJ1-5; D is undetermined. Trimming took 3 bases from V and 0 from J, leaving 9 bases between them. Germline assignment: CDR1 SGHTA and CDR2 FQGNSA. The CDR3 spans 15 residues. In DNA, the CDR3 is TGTGCCAGCAGCTTTGAGGGATATAGCAATCAGCCCCAGCATTTT. Its protein product is CASSFEGYSNQPQHF.

This clone appeared once. This chain joins TRBV19 and TRBJ1-2; 9 bases are shared with TRBD1. In germline, CDR1 is LNHDA, CDR2 SQIVND (reference sequence). The CDR3 covers 15 residues. The ends lost 4 bases at V and 2 bases at J; junction bases unmatched: 5. The CDR3 protein is CASSTLDRGNYGYTF. Here the CDR3 DNA reads TGTGCCAGTAGTACTCTAGACAGGGGGAACTATGGCTACACCTTC. The full variable domain, with the rest looked up from reference TRBV19 and TRBJ1-2, is DGGITQSPKYLFRKEGQNVTLSCEQNLNHDAMYWYRQDPGQGLRLIYYSQIVNDFQKGDIAEGYSVSREKKESFPLTVTSAQKNPTAFYLCASSTLDRGNYGYTFGSGTRLTVV.

V and J are TRBV9 and TRBJ1-2; D unresolved. The CDR3 covers 13 residues. V was trimmed by 6 bases and J by 0 bases, leaving 9 bases between them. Germline V lookup: CDR1 SGDLS, CDR2 YYNGEE. The CDR3 protein is CASTLTTNYGYTF. The CDR3 nucleotides are TGTGCCAGCACTTTAACAACTAACTATGGCTACACCTTC.